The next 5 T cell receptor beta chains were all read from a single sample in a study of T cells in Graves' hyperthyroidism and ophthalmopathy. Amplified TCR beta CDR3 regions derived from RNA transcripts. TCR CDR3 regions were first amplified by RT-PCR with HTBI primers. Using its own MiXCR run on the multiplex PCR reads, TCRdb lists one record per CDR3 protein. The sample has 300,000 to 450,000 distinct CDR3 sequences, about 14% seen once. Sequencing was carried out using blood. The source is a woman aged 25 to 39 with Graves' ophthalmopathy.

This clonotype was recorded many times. Here the CDR3 reads CASSDIGGTYGYTF. The CDR3 region has the DNA TGTGCCAGCAGTGACATCGGGGGGACCTATGGCTACACCTTC. This chain uses TRBV2 with TRBJ1-2; D is possibly TRBD1 (5 bases). The ends were cut back, 3 bases at V and 4 bases at J, with 12 bases in the middle. Germline loops: CDR1 SNHLY, CDR2 FYNNEI. This CDR3 comprises 14 residues.

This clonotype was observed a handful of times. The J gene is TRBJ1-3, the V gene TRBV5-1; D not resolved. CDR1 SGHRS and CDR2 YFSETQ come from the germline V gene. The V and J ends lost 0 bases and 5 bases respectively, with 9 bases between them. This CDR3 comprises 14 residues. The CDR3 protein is CASSLDRQRNTIYF. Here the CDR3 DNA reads TGCGCCAGCAGCTTGGATCGTCAACGAAACACCATATATTTT.

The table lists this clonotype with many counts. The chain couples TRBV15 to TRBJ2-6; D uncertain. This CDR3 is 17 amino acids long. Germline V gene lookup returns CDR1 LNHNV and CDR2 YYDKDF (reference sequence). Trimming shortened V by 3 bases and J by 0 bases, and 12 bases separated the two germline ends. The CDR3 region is CATSRGVGFSGANVLTF. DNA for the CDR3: TGTGCCACCAGCAGGGGCGTGGGATTCTCTGGGGCCAACGTCCTGACTTTC.

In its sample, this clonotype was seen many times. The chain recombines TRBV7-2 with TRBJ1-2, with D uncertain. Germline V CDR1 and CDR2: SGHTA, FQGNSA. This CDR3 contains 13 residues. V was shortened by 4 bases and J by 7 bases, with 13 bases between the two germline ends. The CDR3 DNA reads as TGTGCCAGCAGCTCTATGAAGGGTGGTGGCTACACCTTC. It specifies CASSSMKGGGYTF.

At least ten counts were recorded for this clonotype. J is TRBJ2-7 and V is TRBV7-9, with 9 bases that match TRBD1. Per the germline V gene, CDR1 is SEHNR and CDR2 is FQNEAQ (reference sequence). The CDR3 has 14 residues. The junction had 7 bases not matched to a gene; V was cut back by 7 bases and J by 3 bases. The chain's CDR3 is CASTPGQGNYEQYF. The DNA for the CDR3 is TGTGCCAGCACCCCGGGACAGGGAAACTACGAGCAGTACTTC.